The present TCR beta chain was sequenced within a study of neurological immune-mediated disorders. One entry per CDR3 protein, called by TCRdb with MiXCR from the 5' RACE reads. The table includes roughly 60,000 distinct CDR3 sequences, 9.5% to 12% detected once. The study used blood bank volunteers in Maryland, USA, as healthy controls. This clonotype was detected ten times or more. The germline V gene has CDR1 DFQATT and CDR2 SNEGSKA (reference sequence). CDR3 length: 16 residues. V shed 0 bases, J shed 6 bases, and the junction held 11 bases outside the gene matches. The sequenced material came from PBMCs. The chain has TRBV20-1 and TRBJ1-5; 7 bases are shared with TRBD1. The sequence was collected from a man in his fifties or sixties in good health. The CDR3 here is CSARDFEDRESQPQHF. CDR3 bases: TGCAGTGCTAGAGATTTCGAAGACAGGGAGAGTCAGCCCCAGCATTTT.